Each of the 26 T cell receptor beta chains below was sequenced from the same sample in a study of preoperative IRX-2 immunotherapy in early breast cancer. Assay: immunoSEQ multiplex PCR; the TCRdb copy retains only in-frame clones and omits some. The sample carries 15,000 to 25,000 clones, just under 85% recorded once. Treatment meaning: preoperative locoregional IRX-2 cytokine immunotherapy. The sample was lymph node tissue, taken after IRX-2 immunotherapy. The origin of the receptors is a human donor with breast cancer.

The J gene is TRBJ2-1, the V gene TRBV29-1, with D possibly TRBD1 on 5 matching bases. Trimming pared 5 bases from V and 2 bases from J, leaving 7 bases between. This CDR3 has 12 amino acids. Germline V gene lookup returns CDR1 SQVTM and CDR2 ANQGSEA. The CDR3 protein is CSVRQPYNEQFF. CDR3 nucleotide sequence: TGCAGCGTTAGACAGCCCTACAATGAGCAGTTCTTC.

This chain connects TRBV7-4 to TRBJ1-3; weak D call: TRBD1 (5 bases). Germline lookup yields CDR1 SGHVT and CDR2 SQSDAQ. V lost 7 bases, J lost 4 bases, and 14 bases lay in between. The CDR3 extends over 14 amino acids. The CDR3: CASTLNNRGNTIYF. CDR3 nucleotides: TGTGCCAGCACCTTGAATAACAGGGGAAACACCATATATTTT.

The chain joins TRBV11-3 to TRBJ1-6, with 8 bases aligning to TRBD1. This CDR3 is built from 15 residues. Germline lookup yields CDR1 SGHNT and CDR2 YENEEA. J was trimmed by 8 bases and V by 5 bases; bases with no gene match: 8. CDR3 sequence reads: CASSPRGLGDSPLHF. The CDR3 DNA reads as TGTGCCAGCAGCCCCAGGGGGCTTGGCGATTCACCCCTCCACTTT.

The chain links TRBV11-3 to TRBJ1-5, with 9 bases fitting TRBD1. Germline lookup yields CDR1 SGHNT and CDR2 YENEEA. The CDR3 runs 17 residues. V lost 1 base to trimming and J lost 0 bases; unmatched junction nucleotides: 4. The CDR3 spells CASSLGQGVYSNQPQHF. As DNA, the CDR3 is TGTGCCAGCAGCTTAGGACAGGGGGTTTATAGCAATCAGCCCCAGCATTTT.

The genes are TRBV7-1 and TRBJ1-4; TRBD1 agrees at 7 bases. TRBV7-1 is noted as an ORF with a role that remains uncertain. The CDR3 runs to 13 residues. V lost 6 bases to trimming and J lost 6 bases; unmatched junction nucleotides: 4. This CDR3 reads CASRTGTDEKLFF. The CDR3 nucleotides are TGTGCCAGCAGAACCGGGACAGATGAAAAACTGTTTTTT.

The chain carries TRBV11-3 and TRBJ2-7; 7 bases agree with TRBD1. The CDR3 runs 14 residues. Trimming took 5 bases from V and 4 from J; bases not matched to a gene: 8. Germline V CDR1 and CDR2: SGHNT, YENEEA. The CDR3 sequence: CASSLRDRHYEQYF. Written as DNA, the CDR3 is TGTGCCAGCAGCCTCCGGGACAGACATTACGAGCAGTACTTC.

The chain carries TRBV6-7 and TRBJ2-1; no clear D. TRBV6-7 counts as an open reading frame of uncertain function. CDR3 length: 14 amino acids. Trimming pared 10 bases from V and 2 bases from J, leaving 15 bases between. The CDR3 DNA reads as TGTGCCATCAGAAGTTTGAGCACCTACAATGAGCAGTTCTTC. The encoded protein is CAIRSLSTYNEQFF.

This chain uses TRBV29-1 with TRBJ1-1, with no clear D. This CDR3 has 13 residues. V was shortened by 1 base and J by 0 bases, with 6 bases between the two germline ends. Germline V lookup: CDR1 SQVTM, CDR2 ANQGSEA. The CDR3 sequence: CSVEGQMNTEAFF. Written as DNA, the CDR3 is TGCAGCGTTGAAGGGCAGATGAACACTGAAGCTTTCTTT.

The rearrangement joins TRBV30 to TRBJ2-2, with 10 bases aligning to TRBD2. This CDR3 region has 14 residues. Germline values: CDR1 GTSNPN, CDR2 SVGIG (reference sequence). V dropped 8 bases and J dropped 5; count of bases not matched to a gene: 8. CDR3 DNA: TGTGCCGGAGGGGGACTAGCGTATACCGGGGAGCTGTTTTTT. It yields the protein CAGGGLAYTGELFF.

V gene TRBV6-8 combines with J gene TRBJ1-2; D remains ambiguous. Germline V gives CDR1 MNHGY, CDR2 SAAAGT. V lost 1 base and J 2 bases, leaving 14 bases between the germline ends. The CDR3 has 16 residues. CDR3 coding DNA: TGTGCCAGCAGTTACTTGCCAGGCGGTCGAAACTATGGCTACACCTTC. It yields the protein CASSYLPGGRNYGYTF.

V and J are TRBV18 and TRBJ1-5; 11 bases are a match to TRBD1. This CDR3 has 16 residues. Losses at the gene ends were 5 bases for V and 2 bases for J; bases not matched to a gene: 5. Germline values: CDR1 KGHSH, CDR2 LQKENI. Here the CDR3 reads CASSYGQGARNQPQHF. The CDR3 DNA sequence: TGTGCCAGCTCATACGGACAGGGGGCTCGCAATCAGCCCCAGCATTTT.

V usage is TRBV11-3 and J usage is TRBJ1-3; no clear D. From germline, CDR1 is SGHNT and CDR2 YENEEA. V lost 4 bases and J lost 4, with 11 bases in between. The CDR3 is 14 residues long. The CDR3: CASSSPRTGNTIYF. The DNA for the CDR3 is TGTGCCAGCAGCTCTCCACGGACGGGAAACACCATATATTTT.

V usage is TRBV30 and J usage is TRBJ1-6, with TRBD1 as a possible D gene (5 bases). The length of the CDR3 is 17 residues. Germline CDR1 is GTSNPN and CDR2 is SVGIG (reference sequence). V shed 3 bases and J shed 0 bases, with 15 bases lying between them. CDR3 loop: CAWRSGIMVSYNSPLHF. The CDR3 DNA is TGTGCCTGGAGGTCAGGGATTATGGTCTCCTATAATTCACCCCTCCACTTT.

In this sample, this clone turned up once. This chain uses TRBV9 with TRBJ1-4, with D possibly TRBD1 on 6 matching bases. V was clipped by 5 bases and J by 8 bases, with 19 bases between them. The CDR3 consists of 15 residues. Germline V gives CDR1 SGDLS, CDR2 YYNGEE. CDR3 coding DNA: TGTGCCAGCAGTGAAATGGGGACAAATGGAGAAAAACTGTTTTTT. It codes for CASSEMGTNGEKLFF. The whole variable domain, filled in from reference TRBV9 and TRBJ1-4, reads DSGVTQTPKHLITATGQRVTLRCSPRSGDLSVYWYQQSLDQGLQFLIQYYNGEERAKGNILERFSAQQFPDLHSELNLSSLELGDSALYFCASSEMGTNGEKLFFGSGTQLSVL.

This rearrangement joins TRBV11-3 to TRBJ1-4; possible D gene TRBD1, 6 bases. Trimming pared 1 base from V and 0 bases from J, leaving 9 bases between. The CDR3 consists of 16 residues. Germline values: CDR1 SGHNT, CDR2 YENEEA. DNA for the CDR3: TGTGCCAGCAGCTTAGTAAGACAGGCAACTAATGAAAAACTGTTTTTT. Residues: CASSLVRQATNEKLFF.

J is TRBJ1-1 and V is TRBV19, with a possible D match to TRBD1 (6 bases). Per the germline V gene, CDR1 is LNHDA and CDR2 is SQIVND (reference sequence). Trimming cost V 3 bases and J 1 base, with 12 bases left between them. The CDR3 covers 15 residues. The CDR3 bases are TGTGCCAGTAGTATCGGAGGGGGATCGAACACTGAAGCTTTCTTT. It specifies CASSIGGGSNTEAFF.

The chain carries TRBV19 and TRBJ1-2; D not resolved. The V end was cut by 1 base, the J end by 4 bases, with 13 bases between. This CDR3 spans 15 amino acids. Germline assignment: CDR1 LNHDA and CDR2 SQIVND (reference sequence). The CDR3 nucleotides read TGTGCCAGTAGTATAGGACATGTACTGGTCTATGGCTACACCTTC. This encodes CASSIGHVLVYGYTF.

This chain links TRBV6-8 with TRBJ2-7; 9 bases agree with TRBD1. Germline V lookup: CDR1 MNHGY, CDR2 SAAAGT. The CDR3 runs 15 residues. Trimming cost V 4 bases and J 4 bases; bases outside gene matches: 8. Written as DNA, the CDR3 is TGTGCCAGCAGTTCAACCCGGGACAGGGATTACGAGCAGTACTTC. Translation: CASSSTRDRDYEQYF.

This clone occurred once. The genes are TRBV6-7 and TRBJ1-1; D is unclear. TRBV6-7 is given ORF status, its function remaining uncertain. The V and J ends lost 5 bases and 13 bases respectively, with 14 bases between them. CDR3 length equals 11 residues. The CDR3 DNA reads as TGTGCCAGCAGTACGGGCCGGAGTGGTTTCTTT. It codes for CASSTGRSGFF.

The chain joins TRBV30 to TRBJ1-2; TRBD1 might be the D (5 bases). The V end was cut by 4 bases, the J end by 1 base, with 16 bases between. This CDR3 is 15 amino acids long. CDR1 and CDR2 from the germline V gene are GTSNPN and SVGIG (reference sequence). The CDR3 spells CAWTQGGARNYGYTF. The DNA of the CDR3 is TGTGCCTGGACCCAAGGAGGGGCGCGTAACTATGGCTACACCTTC.

The genes are TRBV6-8 and TRBJ1-2, with 7 bases matching TRBD1. The CDR3 extends over 16 amino acids. Germline V gene data show CDR1 as MNHGY and CDR2 as SAAAGT. The trim removed 5 bases at V and 4 bases at J, leaving 13 bases unmatched. The CDR3, as DNA: TGTGCCAGCAGTCGAATAACAGGGGCTGGGGGCTATGGCTACACCTTC. Its translation is CASSRITGAGGYGYTF.

This clone was picked up a small number of times. The chain uses TRBV28 and TRBJ1-3; no definite D call. V dropped 7 bases and J dropped 4 bases, with 11 bases sitting between them. The germline V gene encodes CDR1 MDHEN and CDR2 SYDVKM. The CDR3 is made up of 13 amino acids. CDR3 DNA sequence: TGTGCCAGCATCCCAGGAGGAGGAAACACCATATATTTT. It specifies CASIPGGGNTIYF.

The chain has TRBV11-3 and TRBJ1-1; D gene uncertain. Germline-derived CDR1 and CDR2 are SGHNT and YENEEA. CDR3 length: 14 amino acids. Trimming pared 1 base from V and 6 bases from J, leaving 12 bases between. CDR3 sequence: CASSLGRTRAEAFF. The CDR3 DNA follows: TGTGCCAGCAGCTTAGGGAGGACGCGAGCTGAAGCTTTCTTT.

This chain uses TRBV15 with TRBJ2-1, with D possibly matching TRBD1 (6 bases). The germline V gene encodes CDR1 LNHNV and CDR2 YYDKDF (reference sequence). The V end was cut by 3 bases, the J end by 6 bases, with 15 bases between. The CDR3 contains 15 residues. CDR3: CATSSPGLGGNEQFF. In DNA form, the CDR3 reads TGTGCCACCAGCAGCCCTGGGCTAGGGGGCAATGAGCAGTTCTTC. The full variable domain, in which reference TRBV15 and TRBJ2-1 provide the parts outside the CDR3, is DAMVIQNPRYQVTQFGKPVTLSCSQTLNHNVMYWYQQKSSQAPKLLFHYYDKDFNNEADTPDNFQSRRPNTSFCFLDIRSPGLGDTAMYLCATSSPGLGGNEQFFGPGTRLTVL.

The chain joins TRBV29-1 to TRBJ2-3; D unclear. In germline, CDR1 is SQVTM, CDR2 ANQGSEA. Trimming removed 1 base from V and 1 base from J, with 6 bases in between. This CDR3 spans 13 amino acids. CDR3 in amino acids: CSVEGTGTDTQYF. The CDR3 region has the DNA TGCAGCGTTGAAGGCACGGGCACAGATACGCAGTATTTT.

The J gene is TRBJ1-2, the V gene TRBV18, with TRBD1 as a possible D gene (5 bases). CDR1 and CDR2 (germline): KGHSH, LQKENI. Trimming removed 3 bases from V and 4 bases from J, with 6 bases in between. The CDR3 spans 12 residues. This CDR3 is CASSPGTYGYTF. CDR3 bases: TGTGCCAGCTCACCCGGGACCTATGGCTACACCTTC.